This T cell receptor beta chain derives from a study of T cells in Graves' hyperthyroidism and ophthalmopathy. Regarding the study as a whole: Blood shared most expanded thyroid clonotypes above 0.001.

As regards this clonotype: Its target is not known.

An absence of ophthalmopathy progression within 18 months meant stable Graves' hyperthyroidism. Diagnosis of hyperthyroidism was new in patients aged 18 to 65, and its duration was under 2 months. It was uncontrolled infection, other autoimmune disease, pregnancy or lactation that excluded patients. Germline assignment: CDR1 SNHLY and CDR2 FYNNEI. With 5 bases clipped from V and 2 bases from J, the junction kept 4 bases outside the gene matches. The CDR3 is 16 residues long. TCR beta CDR3 sequences were amplified from RNA transcripts. First-round RT-PCR of the TCR CDR3 relied on the HTBI primer set. TCRdb called the multiplex PCR reads again in MiXCR, with one record for every CDR3 protein. The table records approximately 590,000 distinct CDR3 sequences, under 60% of them present only once.

Source material: peripheral blood or thyroid tissue (not recorded which). The receptor was derived from a woman aged 18-29 years with Graves' hyperthyroidism. The V gene is TRBV2, the J gene TRBJ2-6, with 9 positions matching TRBD1. Here the CDR3 DNA reads TGTGCCAGCAGTTTACGACAGGGGGCTGGGGCCAACGTCCTGACTTTC. This gives the protein CASSLRQGAGANVLTF.